The 27 T cell receptor beta chains in this list originate from one sample, sequenced in a study of cytomegalovirus exposure and HLA in healthy donors. Use of 60 Vbeta and 13 Jbeta primers characterized the PCR. Sequencing used immunoSEQ multiplex PCR; TCRdb keeps in-frame clones, though not all of them. The table records about 140,000 clones, approximately 82% of them present only once. Sequences were obtained from PBMCs. Receptors were obtained from a man younger than 35 in good health and CMV-seropositive.

The V and J genes are TRBV6-1 and TRBJ1-1, with D uncertain. The CDR3 spans 12 residues. Trimming took off 8 bases at V and 6 bases at J, with 13 bases between the two ends. Germline V gene data show CDR1 as MNHNS and CDR2 as SASEGT. The CDR3 sequence is CASCQATAEAFF. DNA for the CDR3: TGTGCCAGCTGCCAGGCCACCGCTGAAGCTTTCTTT.

The genes are TRBV7-2 and TRBJ2-3; 9 bases are a match to TRBD2. Per germline, CDR1 SGHTA and CDR2 FQGNSA. This CDR3 spans 15 amino acids. V was pared by 7 bases and J by 0 bases, with 5 bases of the junction left unmatched. CDR3 region: CASNLLAGSTDTQYF. As DNA, the CDR3 is TGTGCCAGCAACCTCCTAGCGGGGAGCACAGATACGCAGTATTTT.

This chain joins TRBV28 and TRBJ2-7, with 7 bases lining up with TRBD1. Per germline, CDR1 MDHEN and CDR2 SYDVKM. CDR3 length: 16 residues. V trimming: 4 bases; J trimming: 4 bases; junction bases outside the gene matches: 13. CDR3 sequence (DNA): TGTGCCAGCAGTTCATTACAGGGGAACTATCAGTACGAGCAGTACTTC. It yields the protein CASSSLQGNYQYEQYF.

Only a few counts were recorded for this clone. V gene TRBV28 combines with J gene TRBJ1-1, with TRBD1 identical over 8 bases. CDR3 length: 15 amino acids. V lost 5 bases, J lost 1 base, and 6 bases stayed unmatched. CDR1 is MDHEN, CDR2 SYDVKM, per germline. The CDR3 region is CASSINRGGNTEAFF. CDR3 in DNA: TGTGCCAGCAGTATTAACAGGGGGGGGAACACTGAAGCTTTCTTT. The complete variable domain, with remaining parts taken from reference TRBV28 and TRBJ1-1, reads DVKVTQSSRYLVKRTGEKVFLECVQDMDHENMFWYRQDPGLGLRLIYFSYDVKMKEKGDIPEGYSVSREKKERFSLILESASTNQTSMYLCASSINRGGNTEAFFGQGTRLTVV.

J is TRBJ2-3 and V is TRBV9; 8 nucleotides agree with TRBD1. The trim removed 2 bases at V and 3 bases at J, leaving 11 bases unmatched. CDR3 length: 17 residues. Germline loops: CDR1 SGDLS, CDR2 YYNGEE. DNA for the CDR3: TGTGCCAGCAGCGTCGGGACAGGCCCCGTCGGAACAGATACGCAGTATTTT. It is translated as CASSVGTGPVGTDTQYF.

This rearrangement joins TRBV7-9 to TRBJ1-1; D is unclear. This CDR3 has 11 residues. Looked up from germline, CDR1 is SEHNR and CDR2 is FQNEAQ (reference sequence). Trimming took off 3 bases at V and 9 bases at J, with 8 bases between the two ends. The CDR3 bases are TGTGCCAGCAGCTTTGAGTCGAAAGCTTTCTTT. Amino acids: CASSFESKAFF. Full variable domain (missing parts from reference TRBV7-9 and TRBJ1-1): DTGVSQNPRHKITKRGQNVTFRCDPISEHNRLYWYRQTLGQGPEFLTYFQNEAQLEKSRLLSDRFSAERPKGSFSTLEIQRTEQGDSAMYLCASSFESKAFFGQGTRLTVV.

This chain joins TRBV30 and TRBJ1-1; no definite D call. The V end lost 5 bases, the J end lost 5 bases, and 12 bases lay between the germline ends. This CDR3 comprises 12 residues. The germline V gene encodes CDR1 GTSNPN and CDR2 SVGIG (reference sequence). The CDR3 DNA sequence: TGTGCCTGGGTGCTCCTCGGGACTGAAGCTTTCTTT. Encoded protein: CAWVLLGTEAFF.

This clone was counted a single time. This chain uses TRBV5-1 with TRBJ1-4, with 8 bases identical to TRBD1. Germline CDR1 reads SGHRS; CDR2 reads YFSETQ. This CDR3 is built from 14 residues. V dropped 7 bases and J dropped 3; count of bases not matched to a gene: 5. The CDR3 reads CASAAGGSNEKLFF. CDR3 DNA sequence: TGCGCCAGCGCGGCAGGGGGCTCTAATGAAAAACTGTTTTTT.

This sequence joins TRBV14 and TRBJ2-1; 11 bases are shared with TRBD2. The CDR3 extends over 17 amino acids. V trimming: 3 bases; J trimming: 6 bases; junction bases outside the gene matches: 10. From germline, CDR1 is SGHDN and CDR2 FVKESK. CDR3 in amino acids: CASSHLSGRAGINEQFF. The CDR3 nucleotides are TGTGCCAGCAGCCACCTTAGCGGGAGGGCCGGTATCAATGAGCAGTTCTTC.

This clone was seen once. The genes are TRBV5-6 and TRBJ1-4; 7 nucleotides match TRBD1. Germline V CDR1 and CDR2: SGHDT, YYEEEE. There are 16 residues in the CDR3. Losses at the gene ends were 4 bases for V and 3 bases for J; bases not matched to a gene: 9. CDR3 in amino acids: CASSASMDRPNEKLFF. In nucleotides, the CDR3 is TGTGCCAGCAGCGCCTCTATGGACAGGCCTAATGAAAAACTGTTTTTT. Drawing the rest from reference TRBV5-6 and TRBJ1-4, the complete variable domain is DAGVTQSPTHLIKTRGQQVTLRCSPKSGHDTVSWYQQALGQGPQFIFQYYEEEERQRGNFPDRFSGHQFPNYSSELNVNALLLGDSALYLCASSASMDRPNEKLFFGSGTQLSVL.

The rearrangement joins TRBV6-6 to TRBJ2-4; D ambiguous. The length of the CDR3 is 15 residues. The germline V gene has CDR1 MNHNY and CDR2 SVGAGI (reference sequence). V dropped 7 bases and J dropped 1 base, with 14 bases sitting between them. CDR3 bases: TGTGCCAGCACGGTGAAGCTGTCGGCCAAAAACATTCAGTACTTC. The encoded protein is CASTVKLSAKNIQYF.

This clone has only one observation. The rearrangement links TRBV5-4 to TRBJ1-3; perhaps TRBD1 as D (6 bases). Germline values: CDR1 SGHNT, CDR2 YYREEE (reference sequence). Trimming removed 3 bases from V and 4 bases from J, with 14 bases in between. The CDR3 is 15 amino acids. The DNA for the CDR3 is TGTGCCAGCAGCTGGAGGGGGGGAGCAGGAAACACCATATATTTT. Residues: CASSWRGGAGNTIYF.

The chain employs TRBV11-3 and TRBJ2-2, with 7 bases fitting TRBD2. Unmatched junction bases numbered 6, after V lost 5 bases and J lost 6 bases. Germline CDR1 reads SGHNT; CDR2 reads YENEEA. This CDR3 comprises 14 residues. CDR3: CASSPGGPAGELFF. In DNA, the CDR3 is TGTGCCAGCAGCCCGGGGGGTCCCGCCGGGGAGCTGTTTTTT.

The genes are TRBV28 and TRBJ1-4; D is ambiguous. There are 12 residues in the CDR3. Trimming removed 4 bases at V and 5 bases at J, with 5 bases between. From germline, CDR1 is MDHEN and CDR2 SYDVKM. In DNA form, the CDR3 reads TGTGCCAGCAGTTCGAGCAATGAAAAACTGTTTTTT. Translated, it gives CASSSSNEKLFF. Based on the CDR3 plus reference TRBV28 and TRBJ1-4, the full variable domain is DVKVTQSSRYLVKRTGEKVFLECVQDMDHENMFWYRQDPGLGLRLIYFSYDVKMKEKGDIPEGYSVSREKKERFSLILESASTNQTSMYLCASSSSNEKLFFGSGTQLSVL.

The rearrangement uses TRBV29-1 and TRBJ2-7; TRBD2 might be the D (5 bases). CDR1 and CDR2 from the germline V gene are SQVTM and ANQGSEA. CDR3 length: 13 amino acids. Trimming took 0 bases from V and 6 from J, leaving 12 bases between them. The CDR3: CSVEEKAAGEQYF. DNA for the CDR3: TGCAGCGTTGAAGAGAAAGCGGCGGGCGAGCAGTACTTC.

This CDR3 reads CASSNFQGLYGYTF. The CDR3 DNA reads TGTGCCAGCTCAAATTTTCAGGGTCTCTATGGCTACACCTTC. The rearrangement links TRBV9 to TRBJ1-2; D possibly corresponds to TRBD1 (5 bases). This CDR3 region has 14 residues. CDR1 is SGDLS, CDR2 YYNGEE, per germline. Deletions cut 7 bases from V and 4 bases from J, with 17 bases between.

This chain uses TRBV28 with TRBJ1-2; D unclear. V lost 2 bases, J lost 0 bases, and 10 bases lay in between. Germline CDR1 is MDHEN and CDR2 is SYDVKM. The CDR3 is 15 residues long. The DNA for the CDR3 is TGTGCCAGCAGTTTAAGCCTGGGAGCTAACTATGGCTACACCTTC. Amino acid sequence: CASSLSLGANYGYTF.

The chain links TRBV28 to TRBJ2-1; TRBD2 agrees at 10 bases. CDR1 is MDHEN, CDR2 SYDVKM, per germline. CDR3 length: 17 residues. Trimming removed 3 bases from V and 8 bases from J; junction bases left unmatched: 13. CDR3 residues: CASSFSSAGGPQDEQFF. The CDR3 DNA is TGTGCCAGCAGTTTTAGTTCAGCGGGAGGGCCTCAGGATGAGCAGTTCTTC. Full variable domain (outside the CDR3, taken from reference TRBV28 and TRBJ2-1): DVKVTQSSRYLVKRTGEKVFLECVQDMDHENMFWYRQDPGLGLRLIYFSYDVKMKEKGDIPEGYSVSREKKERFSLILESASTNQTSMYLCASSFSSAGGPQDEQFFGPGTRLTVL.

This clone was seen only a few times. The genes are TRBV4-1 and TRBJ1-1; 7 bases are shared with TRBD1. The CDR3 consists of 13 residues. Germline CDR1 reads MGHRA; CDR2 reads YSYEKL. Unmatched junction bases numbered 6, after V lost 4 bases and J lost 7 bases. The CDR3, as DNA: TGCGCCAGCAGCCTTGGACAGGAACTTGAAGCTTTCTTT. Its protein product is CASSLGQELEAFF.

This sequence joins TRBV15 and TRBJ2-3; TRBD2 matches 11 bases. Germline V CDR1 and CDR2: LNHNV, YYDKDF (reference sequence). J gave up 3 bases and V 0 bases, and 11 bases lay outside the gene matches. CDR3 size: 19 residues. The CDR3 nucleotides are TGTGCCACCAGCAGAGATAGAACTAGCGGGAGAATAGTAACAGATACGCAGTATTTT. Encoded protein: CATSRDRTSGRIVTDTQYF.

The chain employs TRBV14 and TRBJ1-1; D remains unclear. The CDR3 runs 13 residues. In germline, CDR1 is SGHDN, CDR2 FVKESK. V shed 1 base and J shed 0 bases, with 3 bases lying between them. The CDR3 region has the DNA TGTGCCAGCAGCCAAGGTATGAACACTGAAGCTTTCTTT. Residues: CASSQGMNTEAFF.

The gene calls are TRBV5-1 and TRBJ2-2, with a possible D match to TRBD2 (5 bases). This CDR3 region has 17 residues. V lost 1 base, J lost 0 bases, and 13 bases lay in between. CDR1 and CDR2 (germline): SGHRS, YFSETQ. The CDR3, as DNA: TGCGCCAGCAGCTTGATCCCCGGCGGGTCGAACACCGGGGAGCTGTTTTTT. Amino acid sequence: CASSLIPGGSNTGELFF.

The CDR3 DNA sequence: TGTGCCAGCAGCCCGGGACAGGGGTGGGAGCCCCAGCATTTT. It codes for CASSPGQGWEPQHF. This chain connects TRBV9 to TRBJ1-5; 10 positions match TRBD1. The V segment lost 4 bases and the J segment 8 bases; nucleotides outside the gene matches: 6. The CDR3 extends over 14 amino acids. The germline V gene has CDR1 SGDLS and CDR2 YYNGEE.

The rearrangement links TRBV28 to TRBJ1-2; tentative D call: TRBD1 (6 bases). Germline V gene sequence: CDR1 MDHEN, CDR2 SYDVKM. Trimming pared 6 bases from V and 4 bases from J, leaving 15 bases between. The CDR3 loop spans 14 amino acids. The CDR3 here is CASSSPGQSYGYTF. DNA for the CDR3: TGTGCCAGCAGCTCTCCGGGACAAAGCTATGGCTACACCTTC.

The J gene is TRBJ2-3, the V gene TRBV5-6, with TRBD2 identical over 14 bases. This CDR3 is 17 amino acids long. CDR1 is SGHDT and CDR2 is YYEEEE in the germline V gene. V was pared by 2 bases and J by 4 bases, with 6 bases of the junction left unmatched. The DNA for the CDR3 is TGTGCCAGCAGCTTCGGGACTAGCGGGAGTTGGTCAGATACGCAGTATTTT. Translation gives CASSFGTSGSWSDTQYF. The full variable domain, rest sourced from reference TRBV5-6 and TRBJ2-3, is DAGVTQSPTHLIKTRGQQVTLRCSPKSGHDTVSWYQQALGQGPQFIFQYYEEEERQRGNFPDRFSGHQFPNYSSELNVNALLLGDSALYLCASSFGTSGSWSDTQYFGPGTRLTVL.

The chain links TRBV5-1 to TRBJ1-4, with 9 bases lining up with TRBD1. V lost 4 bases, J lost 7 bases, and 5 bases stayed unmatched. CDR1 and CDR2 from the germline V gene are SGHRS and YFSETQ. The CDR3 loop spans 14 amino acids. The CDR3 loop is CASSQGQGSEKLFF. The CDR3 nucleotides are TGCGCCAGCAGCCAAGGACAGGGGAGTGAAAAACTGTTTTTT.

The genes are TRBV19 and TRBJ1-5; D gene uncertain. CDR1 and CDR2 from the germline V gene are LNHDA and SQIVND (reference sequence). This CDR3 region has 12 residues. Trimming removed 7 bases from V and 7 bases from J, with 11 bases in between. This chain's CDR3 is CASTRERQPQHF. The CDR3 DNA reads TGTGCCAGTACCCGGGAACGGCAGCCCCAGCATTTT. The whole variable domain, remainder taken from reference TRBV19 and TRBJ1-5, is DGGITQSPKYLFRKEGQNVTLSCEQNLNHDAMYWYRQDPGQGLRLIYYSQIVNDFQKGDIAEGYSVSREKKESFPLTVTSAQKNPTAFYLCASTRERQPQHFGDGTRLSIL.